This section outlines one T cell receptor beta chain sequence together with its context. These data are taken from a study of regulatory T cells in long-lasting Graves disease. The TCR beta library used iRepertoire HTBI primers with Arm-PCR amplification of CDR3. TCRdb reanalysed the multiplex PCR reads using MiXCR and keeps one entry per CDR3 protein. This repertoire shows 420,000 or so distinct CDR3 sequences, around a quarter found once; its top ten account for around 26%. There are 15 residues in the CDR3. The germline CDR1 and CDR2 sequences are KGHDR and SFDVKD. Trimming at V came to 7 bases and at J to 5 bases, leaving 8 bases not matched to a gene. Time point given: persistent/refractory GD, antithyroid drugs over 5 years with positive TRAb. TCR sequences were obtained from RNA taken from PBMCs.

Source: peripheral blood mononuclear cells (PBMCs), taken when the disease was refractory, from a patient treated with antithyroid drugs. The TCR sequence derives from a female donor with Graves disease. This sequence joins TRBV24-1 and TRBJ1-1, with 11 bases matching TRBD1. This chain's CDR3 is CATRGTGGYGTEAFF. As DNA, the CDR3 is TGTGCCACCAGGGGGACAGGGGGGTATGGTACTGAAGCTTTCTTT.